This section outlines one TCR beta chain sequence together with its context. Antigen unknown. The sample belongs to a study of post-analysis software for immune sequencing data. Findings and limits, study-wide: Among a few TRBV segments more frequent in patients than controls were TRBV5-6, TRBV5-1 and TRBV20-1.

Unique molecular identifiers featured in each of the TCR beta cDNA libraries. TCRdb processed the PCR reads anew with MiXCR; each CDR3 protein has one entry. The sample shows approximately 630,000 distinct CDR3 sequences, 59% of them seen only once. Trimming took 7 bases from V and 2 from J, leaving 11 bases between them. CDR3 length: 13 amino acids. Germline V CDR1 and CDR2: SNHLY, FYNNEI. The sequencing sample was made of blood. The J gene is TRBJ2-5, the V gene TRBV2, with D tentatively TRBD2 (6 bases). The sequence derives from a girl aged 2-10 years with multiple sclerosis. The CDR3: CASNVGGQETQYF. In DNA form, the CDR3 reads TGTGCCAGCAACGTGGGGGGACAAGAGACCCAGTACTTC.